The next 10 T cell receptor beta chains were all read from a single sample in a study of CD8+CD57+ T cells in acquired aplastic anemia (dated by TCRdb to the late 2010s). Sequencing took place on an Illumina HiSeq 2000. Genomic DNA served as template for TCR beta VDJ combination and CDR3 sequence profiling. TCRdb reprocessing: public reads trimmed at Q25 with fastp, clones called with MiXCR, in-frame beta chains kept. When rows share a CDR3 protein, they turn into one entry using the most common DNA and genes. In this sample the table shows about 220,000 distinct CDR3 sequences, about a third of which occur a single time. 1.1% of the sample goes to the ten largest clones. The sample taken for sequencing was sorted CD4+, CD8+, or CD8+CD57+ T cells (not recorded which) from PBMCs. These receptor sequences come from a human donor in good health, serving as a control.

This clonotype occurred a few times. The rearrangement links TRBV3-1 to TRBJ2-1; TRBD2 matches at 8 bases. V shed 4 bases and J 1 base; nucleotides not matched to a gene: 12. Germline CDR1 reads LGHDT; CDR2 reads YNNKEL (reference sequence). The CDR3 length is 18 residues. The CDR3: CASSPRGVAGLSYNEQFF. The CDR3 DNA reads TGTGCCAGCAGCCCCCGCGGGGTAGCGGGATTGTCCTACAATGAGCAGTTCTTC.

This clonotype was picked up a small number of times. The chain recombines TRBV5-1 with TRBJ1-1; the D is unclear. Trimming took off 3 bases at V and 7 bases at J, with 13 bases between the two ends. From germline, CDR1 is SGHRS and CDR2 YFSETQ. The CDR3 is 13 amino acids. The CDR3 nucleotides are TGCGCCAGCAGCTATACAGCTAATCTTGAAGCTTTCTTT. Its protein is CASSYTANLEAFF.

This clonotype was seen once. A clone one base away is much larger, so this may be a read error. This chain connects TRBV7-8 to TRBJ2-1; 11 positions match TRBD2. CDR3 length: 15 amino acids. Germline trimming cut 7 bases from V and 9 bases from J; bases unmatched to any gene: 11. Germline CDR1 is SGHVS and CDR2 is FQNEAQ. CDR3 loop: CASTKGTSGRIEQFF. The CDR3 nucleotides are TGTGCCAGCACCAAAGGGACTAGCGGCCGGATTGAGCAGTTCTTC.

The chain uses TRBV10-3 and TRBJ1-6, with 8 bases identical to TRBD1. The CDR3 consists of 15 residues. V dropped 2 bases and J dropped 5; count of bases not matched to a gene: 2. Germline CDR1 and CDR2: ENHRY and SYGVKD. CDR3 sequence reads: CAISEQDRDNSPLHF. The CDR3 coding sequence is TGTGCCATCAGTGAGCAGGACAGGGATAATTCACCCCTCCACTTT.

This clonotype was counted ten times or more. This chain connects TRBV29-1 to TRBJ1-1, with D hard to call. Per germline, CDR1 SQVTM and CDR2 ANQGSEA. V gave up 6 bases and J gave up 10 bases, with 18 bases separating them. The CDR3 is made up of 12 amino acids. CDR3 coding DNA: TGCAGCGTCCCATCCTACGCGACGGGAGCTTTCTTT. Amino acid sequence: CSVPSYATGAFF. Drawing the rest from reference TRBV29-1 and TRBJ1-1, the complete variable domain is SAVISQKPSRDICQRGTSLTIQCQVDSQVTMMFWYRQQPGQSLTLIATANQGSEATYESGFVIDKFPISRPNLTFSTLTVSNMSPEDSSIYLCSVPSYATGAFFGQGTRLTVV.

This clonotype was counted at least ten times. The CDR3 region is CASSDFGAPPYEQYF. The CDR3 nucleotides are TGTGCCAGCAGTGACTTCGGGGCACCTCCGTACGAGCAGTACTTC. V and J are TRBV6-1 and TRBJ2-7; D may be TRBD1 or TRBD2 (5 bases each). CDR1 MNHNS and CDR2 SASEGT come from the germline V gene. Trimming left V 3 bases short and J 4 bases short, with 16 bases between. There are 15 residues in the CDR3.

This clonotype was counted at least ten times. J is TRBJ1-6 and V is TRBV6-1; 7 nucleotides agree with TRBD1. There are 16 residues in the CDR3. Germline assignment: CDR1 MNHNS and CDR2 SASEGT. The V and J ends lost 6 bases and 7 bases, in that order; junction bases with no gene match: 12. CDR3 region: CASRRNGQVGNSPLHF. The CDR3 DNA is TGTGCCAGCAGGCGAAATGGACAGGTCGGAAATTCACCCCTCCACTTT.

V is TRBV4-1 and J is TRBJ2-7; D gene ambiguous. V lost 4 bases and J lost 1, with 11 bases in between. CDR3 length: 14 residues. From germline, CDR1 is MGHRA and CDR2 YSYEKL. The CDR3 region is CASSLQAGSYEQYF. The CDR3 nucleotides read TGCGCCAGCAGCCTCCAAGCAGGTTCCTACGAGCAGTACTTC.

CDR3 protein: CAISEQSRGSPLHF. The CDR3 coding sequence is TGTGCCATCAGTGAGCAAAGCAGGGGATCACCCCTCCACTTT. V gene TRBV10-3 combines with J gene TRBJ1-6; weak D call: TRBD1 (6 bases). Deletions cut 2 bases from V and 10 bases from J, with 12 bases between. The CDR3 contains 14 residues. Germline V lookup: CDR1 ENHRY, CDR2 SYGVKD.

This clonotype appeared once. At one end the junction does not follow the germline gene, possibly because of a read error. This chain connects TRBV10-2 to TRBJ2-7; 7 bases are shared with TRBD2. Germline CDR1 WSHSY, CDR2 SAAADI. The CDR3 length is 15 residues. The CDR3 sequence: CASSESGAHSYEQYF. CDR3 DNA: TGTGCCAGCAGTGAAAGCGGGGCGCACTCCTACGAGCAGTACTTC.